Reported below is one TCR beta chain. Its antigen is not known. This CDR3 region has 15 residues. V shed 5 bases and J shed 1 base, with 12 bases lying between them. Germline V gene data show CDR1 as KGHSH and CDR2 as LQKENI. Profiled with immunoSEQ multiplex PCR; TCRdb holds only in-frame clones, not every one. Of about 130,000 clones in the sample, 88% are singletons; the top ten hold under 4.5%. This sample was included in a study of T cell responses to AZD1222 COVID-19 vaccine. Study outcomes and limitations: Most donors were white British and more were female, and clonal diversity was possibly underestimated. Spike was spanned by vaccine-associated CD4 TCRs, which were dominant at 160-218 and 743-854. Samples come after the peak T cell response, not at day 14.

The TCR sequence derives from an adult in good health. The sequencing here drew on peripheral blood, taken on day 0 of AZD1222 vaccination. The J gene is TRBJ1-5, the V gene TRBV18; tentatively, D is TRBD1 (6 bases). The CDR3 sequence is CASSATGQSNQPQHF. For the CDR3, the DNA is TGTGCCAGCTCAGCAACCGGACAGAGCAATCAGCCCCAGCATTTT. The variable domain in full, with the rest retrieved from reference TRBV18 and TRBJ1-5, is NAGVMQNPRHLVRRRGQEARLRCSPMKGHSHVYWYRQLPEEGLKFMVYLQKENIIDESGMPKERFSAEFPKEGPSILRIQQVVRGDSAAYFCASSATGQSNQPQHFGDGTRLSIL.